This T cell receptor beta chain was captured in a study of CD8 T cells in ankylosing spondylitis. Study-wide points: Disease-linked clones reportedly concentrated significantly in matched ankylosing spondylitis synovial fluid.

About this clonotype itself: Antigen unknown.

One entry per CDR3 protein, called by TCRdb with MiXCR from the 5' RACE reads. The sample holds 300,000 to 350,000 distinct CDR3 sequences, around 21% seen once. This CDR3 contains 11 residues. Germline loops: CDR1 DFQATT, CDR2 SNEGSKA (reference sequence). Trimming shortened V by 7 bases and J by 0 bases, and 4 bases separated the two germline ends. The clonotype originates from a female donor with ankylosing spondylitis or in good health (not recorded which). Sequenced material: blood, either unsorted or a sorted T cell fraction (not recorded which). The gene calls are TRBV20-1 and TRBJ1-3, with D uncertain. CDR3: CSVASGNTIYF. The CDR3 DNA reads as TGCAGTGTGGCCTCTGGAAACACCATATATTTT.